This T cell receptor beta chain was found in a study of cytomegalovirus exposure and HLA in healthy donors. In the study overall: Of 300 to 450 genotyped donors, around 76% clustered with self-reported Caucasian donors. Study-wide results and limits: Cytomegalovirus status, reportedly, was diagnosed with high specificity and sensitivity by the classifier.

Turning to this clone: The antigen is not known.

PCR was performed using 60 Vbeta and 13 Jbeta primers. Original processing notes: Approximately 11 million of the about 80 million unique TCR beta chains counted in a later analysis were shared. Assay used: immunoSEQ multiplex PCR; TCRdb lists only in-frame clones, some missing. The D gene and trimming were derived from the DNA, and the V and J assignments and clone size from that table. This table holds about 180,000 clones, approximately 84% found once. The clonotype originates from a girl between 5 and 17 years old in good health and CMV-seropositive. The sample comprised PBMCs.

CDR3 protein: CASSYGALEQDTQYF. The CDR3 DNA follows: TGTGCCAGCAGTTATGGGGCGTTAGAGCAAGATACGCAGTATTTT. The rearrangement links TRBV6-5 to TRBJ2-3; maybe TRBD1 (5 bases). Germline CDR1 is MNHEY and CDR2 is SVGAGI. The CDR3 spans 15 residues. V was pared by 3 bases and J by 5 bases, with 15 bases between.